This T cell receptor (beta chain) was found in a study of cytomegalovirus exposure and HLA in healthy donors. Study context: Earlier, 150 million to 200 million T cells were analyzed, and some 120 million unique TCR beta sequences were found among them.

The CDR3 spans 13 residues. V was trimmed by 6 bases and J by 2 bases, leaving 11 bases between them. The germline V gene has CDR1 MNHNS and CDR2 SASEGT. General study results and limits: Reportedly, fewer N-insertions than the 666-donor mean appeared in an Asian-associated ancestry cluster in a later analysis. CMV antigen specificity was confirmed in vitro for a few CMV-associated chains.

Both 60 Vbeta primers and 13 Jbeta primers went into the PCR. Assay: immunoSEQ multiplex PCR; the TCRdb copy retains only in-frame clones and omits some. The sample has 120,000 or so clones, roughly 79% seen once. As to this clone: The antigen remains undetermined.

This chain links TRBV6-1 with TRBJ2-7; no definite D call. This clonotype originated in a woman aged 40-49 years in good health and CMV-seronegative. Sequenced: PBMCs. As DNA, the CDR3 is TGTGCCAGCAGGGGCAGAATAACCTACGAGCAGTACTTC. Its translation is CASRGRITYEQYF.